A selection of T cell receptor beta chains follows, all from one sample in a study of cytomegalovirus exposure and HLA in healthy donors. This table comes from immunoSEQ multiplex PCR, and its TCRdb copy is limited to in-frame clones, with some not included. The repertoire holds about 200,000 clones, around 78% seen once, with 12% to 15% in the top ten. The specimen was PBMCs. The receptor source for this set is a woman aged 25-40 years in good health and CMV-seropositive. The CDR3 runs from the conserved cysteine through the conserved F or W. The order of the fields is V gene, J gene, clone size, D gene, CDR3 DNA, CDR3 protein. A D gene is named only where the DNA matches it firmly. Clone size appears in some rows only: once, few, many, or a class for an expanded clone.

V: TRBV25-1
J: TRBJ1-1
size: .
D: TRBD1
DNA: TGTGCCAGCAGTGGGACAGGGCATACTGAAGCTTTCTTT
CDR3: CASSGTGHTEAFF

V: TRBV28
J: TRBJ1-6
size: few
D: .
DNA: TGTGCCAGCAGTTTTACGGGACAAACTAATTCACCCCTCCACTTT
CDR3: CASSFTGQTNSPLHF

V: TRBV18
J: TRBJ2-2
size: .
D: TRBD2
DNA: TGTGCCAGCTCACCACCGGATCAGCGGGGCACCGGGGAGCTGTTTTTT
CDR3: CASSPPDQRGTGELFF

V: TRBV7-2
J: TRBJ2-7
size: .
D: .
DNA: TGTGCCAGCAGCCTGATATTTAAAGGGGACGAGCAGTACTTC
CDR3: CASSLIFKGDEQYF

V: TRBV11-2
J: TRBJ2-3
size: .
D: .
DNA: TGTGCCAGCAGCTTAGCAGTGGTAGCGGTCACAGATACGCAGTATTTT
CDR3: CASSLAVVAVTDTQYF

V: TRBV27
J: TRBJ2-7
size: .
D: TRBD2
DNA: TGTGCCAGCAGCCGAAGGACTAGCGGGGCCTACGAGCAGTACTTC
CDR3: CASSRRTSGAYEQYF

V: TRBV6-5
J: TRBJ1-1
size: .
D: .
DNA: TGTGCCAGCAGTTACAAGCCCGACACTGAAGCTTTCTTT
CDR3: CASSYKPDTEAFF

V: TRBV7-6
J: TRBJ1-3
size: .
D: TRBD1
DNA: TGTGCCAGCAGCCCGGGACAGGCCAGGGGAAACACCATATATTTT
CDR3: CASSPGQARGNTIYF

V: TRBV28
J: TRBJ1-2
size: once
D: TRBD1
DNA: TGTGCCAGCACTTTCCTAACCGCCGGGACAGACCCTAACTATGGCTACACCTTC
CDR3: CASTFLTAGTDPNYGYTF

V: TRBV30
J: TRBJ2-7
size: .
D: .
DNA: TGTGCCTGGAGTGATCCGGGAAGGAGATCCTACGAGCAGTACTTC
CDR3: CAWSDPGRRSYEQYF

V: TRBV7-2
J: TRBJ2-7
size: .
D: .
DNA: TGTGCCAGCAGCTTAGCAAGTGGAGGCTACGAGCAGTACTTC
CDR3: CASSLASGGYEQYF

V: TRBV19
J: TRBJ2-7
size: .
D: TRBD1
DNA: TGTGCCAGTAGTGCCCAGACAGGGTCCTACGAGCAGTACTTC
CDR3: CASSAQTGSYEQYF

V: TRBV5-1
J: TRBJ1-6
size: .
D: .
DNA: TGCGCCAGCGGCTCAGGGGCGAGTAATAATTCACCCCTCCACTTT
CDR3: CASGSGASNNSPLHF

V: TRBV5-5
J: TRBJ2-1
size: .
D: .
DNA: TGTGCCAGCAGTAGTAAGGCTAGCTCAATCAACTACAATGAGCAGTTCTTC
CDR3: CASSSKASSINYNEQFF

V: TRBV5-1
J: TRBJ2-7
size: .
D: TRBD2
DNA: TGCGCCAGCACCAATACGGGACTAGTAGAATCCGAGCAGTACTTC
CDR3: CASTNTGLVESEQYF

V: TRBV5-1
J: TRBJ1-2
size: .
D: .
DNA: TGCGCCAGCAGCTTGGAAGGACAGTCGAATGGCTACACCTTC
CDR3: CASSLEGQSNGYTF

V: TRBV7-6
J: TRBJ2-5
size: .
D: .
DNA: TGTGCCAGCAGCTTAGCGGCAGAGACCCAGTACTTC
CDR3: CASSLAAETQYF

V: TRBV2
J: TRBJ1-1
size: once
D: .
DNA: TGTGCCAGCAGTGTCCCCAGAACCCCGAACACTGAAGCTTTCTTT
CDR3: CASSVPRTPNTEAFF

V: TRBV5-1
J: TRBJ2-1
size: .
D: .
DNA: TGCGCCAGCAGCTTGGGACTTTTCAGCTCCTACAATGAGCAGTTCTTC
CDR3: CASSLGLFSSYNEQFF

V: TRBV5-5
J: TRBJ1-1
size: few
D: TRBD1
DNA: TGTGCCAGCAGCTTGAGGTTTGGGACAGGGGCTGAAGCTTTCTTT
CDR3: CASSLRFGTGAEAFF

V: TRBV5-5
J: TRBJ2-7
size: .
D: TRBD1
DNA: TGTGCCAGCAGAGGGACAGGGGTCTACGAGCAGTACTTC
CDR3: CASRGTGVYEQYF

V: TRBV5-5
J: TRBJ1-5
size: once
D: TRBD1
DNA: TGTGCCAGCAGCTTGGCAGGGGGGAATCAGCCCCAGCATTTT
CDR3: CASSLAGGNQPQHF

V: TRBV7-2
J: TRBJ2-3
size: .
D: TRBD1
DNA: TGTGCCAGCAGGCGCAGGGGGACCACAGATACGCAGTATTTT
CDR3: CASRRRGTTDTQYF

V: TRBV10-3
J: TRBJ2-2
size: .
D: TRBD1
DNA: TGTGCCATCAGTGAGGACAGGGATAACACCGGGGAGCTGTTTTTT
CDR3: CAISEDRDNTGELFF

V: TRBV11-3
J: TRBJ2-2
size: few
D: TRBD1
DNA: TGTGCCAGCAGCTCACAGGGGCGCACCGGGGAGCTGTTTTTT
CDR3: CASSSQGRTGELFF

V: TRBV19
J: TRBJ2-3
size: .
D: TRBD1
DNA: TGTGCCAGTAGTATCGGACAGGGGGCCGGTACGCAGTATTTT
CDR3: CASSIGQGAGTQYF

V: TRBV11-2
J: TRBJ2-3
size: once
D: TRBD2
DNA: TGTGCCAGCAGCTCACCGGGACTAGCGGGGGTCGGGACAGATACGCAGTATTTT
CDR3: CASSSPGLAGVGTDTQYF

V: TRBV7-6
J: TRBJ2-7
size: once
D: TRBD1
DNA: TGTGCCAGCAGTTTCCTTCGCCCGGGACAGGGGACTTACGAGCAGTACTTC
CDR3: CASSFLRPGQGTYEQYF

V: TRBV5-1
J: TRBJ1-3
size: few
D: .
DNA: TGCGCCAGCAGCTCGACAGGAGTGGCCGGAAACACCATATATTTT
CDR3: CASSSTGVAGNTIYF

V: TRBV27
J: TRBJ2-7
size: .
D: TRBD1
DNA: TGTGCCAGCAGCTCCGGGACAGTCCCTTACGAGCAGTACTTC
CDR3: CASSSGTVPYEQYF

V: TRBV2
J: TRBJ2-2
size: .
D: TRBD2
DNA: TGTGCCAGCATGGGGCGGGAGGGCCAAACCGGGGAGCTGTTTTTT
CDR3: CASMGREGQTGELFF

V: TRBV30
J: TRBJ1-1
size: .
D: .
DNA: TGTGCCTGGAGTACCGAGATGAACACTGAAGCTTTCTTT
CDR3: CAWSTEMNTEAFF

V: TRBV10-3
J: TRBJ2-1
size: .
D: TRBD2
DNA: TGTGCCATCAGTGATTCGACTAGCGGGGGGGGCGATGAGCAGTTCTTC
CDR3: CAISDSTSGGGDEQFF

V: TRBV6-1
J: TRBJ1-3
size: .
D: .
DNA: TGTGCCAGCAGTGGACGACAGGGAAACACCATATATTTT
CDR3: CASSGRQGNTIYF

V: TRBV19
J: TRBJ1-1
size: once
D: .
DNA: TGTGCCAGTAGTATGGGGAGAGGGAGCACTGAAGCTTTCTTT
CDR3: CASSMGRGSTEAFF

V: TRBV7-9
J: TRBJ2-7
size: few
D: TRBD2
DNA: TGTGCCAGCAGCTTTAGCGGGATTTCCTACGAGCAGTACTTC
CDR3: CASSFSGISYEQYF

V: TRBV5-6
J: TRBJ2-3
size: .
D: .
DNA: TGTGCCAGCAGCCCTTCGACAGGTTCCTGGAGCACAGATACGCAGTATTTT
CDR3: CASSPSTGSWSTDTQYF

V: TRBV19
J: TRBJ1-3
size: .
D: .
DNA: TGTGCCAGTAGAAATGCAGGAACCTCTGGAAACACCATATATTTT
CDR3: CASRNAGTSGNTIYF

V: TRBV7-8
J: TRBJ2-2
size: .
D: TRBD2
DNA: TGTGCCAGCAGCCCACGGACTAGCGGGGGGGCTGGGGAGCTGTTTTTT
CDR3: CASSPRTSGGAGELFF

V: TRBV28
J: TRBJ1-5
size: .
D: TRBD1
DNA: TGTGCCAGCAGTGCCGGGACAGGGAGTCAGCCCCAGCATTTT
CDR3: CASSAGTGSQPQHF

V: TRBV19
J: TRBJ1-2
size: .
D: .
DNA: TGTGCCAGTAGTGGGGAACAGGGAGTTAACTATGGCTACACCTTC
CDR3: CASSGEQGVNYGYTF

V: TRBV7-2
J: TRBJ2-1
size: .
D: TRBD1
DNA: TGTGCCAGCAGCCCCACAGGGGGCGCGGACAATGAGCAGTTCTTC
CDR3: CASSPTGGADNEQFF

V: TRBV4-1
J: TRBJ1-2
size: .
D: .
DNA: TGCGCCAGCAGCCTAAGGGGAAACAATAACTATGGCTACACCTTC
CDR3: CASSLRGNNNYGYTF

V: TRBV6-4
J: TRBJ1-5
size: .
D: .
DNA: TGTGCCAGCAGTCCCCAACCCCAGCATTTT
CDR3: CASSPQPQHF

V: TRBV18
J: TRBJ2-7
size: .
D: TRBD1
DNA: TGTGCCAGCTCACCACGGGGACAGGGCCAGGGGGAGCAGTACTTC
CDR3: CASSPRGQGQGEQYF

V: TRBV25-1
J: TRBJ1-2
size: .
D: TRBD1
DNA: TGTGCCAGCAGTGCTCAGAAGGGGGCTGGCTACACCTTC
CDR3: CASSAQKGAGYTF

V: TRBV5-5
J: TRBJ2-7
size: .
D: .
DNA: TGTGCCAGCAGCCGACTCCAGGGTGGCGAGCAGTACTTC
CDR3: CASSRLQGGEQYF

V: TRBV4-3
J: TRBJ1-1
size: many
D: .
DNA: TGCGCCAGCAGCTCTCAGCCAGGGTTGAACACTGAAGCTTTCTTT
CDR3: CASSSQPGLNTEAFF

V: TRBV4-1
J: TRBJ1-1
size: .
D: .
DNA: TGCGCCAGCAGCCAAGGGGGCAGGGCCAGCACGGCTTTCTTT
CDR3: CASSQGGRASTAFF

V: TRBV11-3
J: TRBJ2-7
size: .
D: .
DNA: TGTGCCAGCAGCTCTCTCGGGGGATACGAGCAGTACTTC
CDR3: CASSSLGGYEQYF

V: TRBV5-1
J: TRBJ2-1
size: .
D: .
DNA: TGCGCCAGCAGCTTCACGCAGTACAATGAGCAGTTCTTC
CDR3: CASSFTQYNEQFF

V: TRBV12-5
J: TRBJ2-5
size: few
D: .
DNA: TGTGCTAGTGGTTTGGCGGGGGTGCCGGAGACCCAGTACTTC
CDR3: CASGLAGVPETQYF

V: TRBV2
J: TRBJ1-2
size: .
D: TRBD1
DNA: TGTGCCAGCAGGCCCGGAGGGGGCCGATTCTATGGCTACACCTTC
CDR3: CASRPGGGRFYGYTF

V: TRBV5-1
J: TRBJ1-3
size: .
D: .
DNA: TGCGCCAGCAGCTTAAACGGTGGCTCTGGAAACACCATATATTTT
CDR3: CASSLNGGSGNTIYF